Listed below are T cell receptor beta chains from one sample, sequenced in a study of blood T cell repertoires in COVID-19. TCRdb keeps only in-frame clones here, not all; method: immunoSEQ multiplex PCR. Of 200,000 to 250,000 clones in the sample, 85% to 90% are singletons; the top ten hold over 4.5%. The sample comprised peripheral blood. These TCRs come from an elderly man with acute or convalescent COVID-19. Both conserved end residues are trimmed from each CDR3. A D gene is named only where the DNA matches it firmly.

D,J,V,length,CDR3
NA,TRBJ1-2,TRBV24-1,10,ATSRGAEGYT
TRBD1,TRBJ2-2,TRBV29-1,12,SVTRQGRTGELF
NA,TRBJ2-5,TRBV5-1,12,ASSRVGGLGAQY
TRBD2,TRBJ2-1,TRBV19,17,ASSIAGSGSPGGLNEQF
TRBD1,TRBJ2-1,TRBV14,15,ASSQDAWTGGYNEQF
NA,TRBJ2-7,TRBV4-1,14,ASSQAGDGTPYEQY
TRBD1,TRBJ2-1,TRBV11-2,14,ASSSTQTGLNNEQF
NA,TRBJ1-5,TRBV27,11,ASSSAGIEPQH
TRBD1,TRBJ1-4,TRBV23-1,12,ASSSGTVNEKLF
TRBD2,TRBJ2-7,TRBV2,12,ASSERREFYEQY
NA,TRBJ2-1,TRBV11-2,12,ASSLYLEDNEQF
TRBD2,TRBJ2-1,TRBV29-1,13,SVGLAGISYNEQF
TRBD1,TRBJ2-5,TRBV2,12,ASRGTGGAETQY
NA,TRBJ1-4,TRBV21-1,9,ASEGEEKLF
TRBD1,TRBJ1-5,TRBV4-1,12,ASSQDRGLGSQH
NA,TRBJ1-6,TRBV5-1,12,ASSLGGGSSPLH
NA,TRBJ1-3,TRBV6-5,11,ASRGSSGNTIY
TRBD1,TRBJ1-1,TRBV2,12,ASTRQGVETEAF
NA,TRBJ1-5,TRBV28,12,ASTPSRDYQPQH
NA,TRBJ1-5,TRBV7-3,11,ASSLTYGQPQH
TRBD1,TRBJ2-4,TRBV18,13,ASSPQGQGTNIQY
NA,TRBJ2-3,TRBV19,10,ASSIRADTQY
NA,TRBJ1-1,TRBV19,11,ASSRTSGTEAF
TRBD1,TRBJ1-6,TRBV7-9,12,ASSPGQGGSPLH
NA,TRBJ1-3,TRBV30,9,AWINGNTIY
TRBD2,TRBJ2-1,TRBV4-2,14,ASSQEAGGPYNEQF
NA,TRBJ2-2,TRBV30,11,AWSVRVNGELF
TRBD2,TRBJ2-1,TRBV3-1/TRBV3-2,11,ASSRLADNEQF
TRBD1,TRBJ1-2,TRBV27,12,ASSLWAGGHGYT
TRBD1,TRBJ1-5,TRBV9,12,ASSAGTVNQPQH
TRBD1,TRBJ1-4,TRBV28,13,ASSSGGATNEKLF
NA,TRBJ2-7,TRBV5-1,13,ASSPGQRPSYEQY
NA,TRBJ2-2,TRBV5-8,13,ASSLYTGTTGELF
TRBD2,TRBJ2-5,TRBV10-3,13,AISRGLAGGETQY
TRBD1,TRBJ2-5,TRBV15,14,ATSRDRTGGLETQY
NA,TRBJ2-7,TRBV5-1,12,ASSLGRRDFEQY
NA,TRBJ1-5,TRBV27,11,ASSLVRDQPQH
NA,TRBJ2-7,TRBV14,11,ASSHLSLYEQY
NA,TRBJ2-1,TRBV7-2,13,ASSLVPSAGDEQF
TRBD1,TRBJ2-5,TRBV24-1,15,ATSDFGQGLGMETQY
NA,TRBJ1-3,TRBV6-5,13,ASRSDRYSGNTIY
NA,TRBJ2-6,TRBV18,11,ASRDSGANVLT
NA,TRBJ2-5,TRBV5-6,12,ASSYGTSEETQY
TRBD1,TRBJ1-3,TRBV19,17,ASSPRVLGQAYSGNTIY
TRBD2,TRBJ2-3,TRBV10-2,16,ASRQRGLAGRGTDTQY
NA,TRBJ2-2,TRBV6-2/TRBV6-3,12,ASSHSLPTGELF
TRBD2,TRBJ2-1,TRBV20-1,12,SARESGRAGEQF
TRBD2,TRBJ2-7,TRBV4-2,14,ASSQDTSGPTYEQY
TRBD1,TRBJ2-2,TRBV5-1,13,ASSADRGNTGELF
NA,TRBJ1-1,TRBV18,14,ASSPPVMGGYTEAF
NA,TRBJ2-3,TRBV19,13,ASSIRRGLSDTQY